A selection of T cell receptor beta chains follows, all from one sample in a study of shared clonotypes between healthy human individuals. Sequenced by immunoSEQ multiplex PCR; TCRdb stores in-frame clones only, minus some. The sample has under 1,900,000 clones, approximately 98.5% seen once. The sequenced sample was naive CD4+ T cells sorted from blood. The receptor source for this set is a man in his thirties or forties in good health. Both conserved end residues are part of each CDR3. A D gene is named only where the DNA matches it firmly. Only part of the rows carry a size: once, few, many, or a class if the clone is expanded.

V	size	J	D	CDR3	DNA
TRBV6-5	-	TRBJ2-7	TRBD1	CASSQGGQGSYEQYF	TGTGCCAGCAGCCAGGGAGGACAGGGATCCTACGAGCAGTACTTC
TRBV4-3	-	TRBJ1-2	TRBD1	CASSKGTGGLLNYGYTF	TGCGCCAGCAGCAAGGGGACAGGGGGACTCCTTAACTATGGCTACACCTTC
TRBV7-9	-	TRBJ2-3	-	CASSLIGSTDTQYF	TGTGCCAGCAGCTTAATCGGGAGCACAGATACGCAGTATTTT
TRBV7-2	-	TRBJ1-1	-	CASSHAGVNTEAFF	TGTGCCAGCAGCCACGCAGGAGTAAACACTGAAGCTTTCTTT
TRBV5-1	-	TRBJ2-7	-	CASSLATGSYEQYF	TGCGCCAGCAGCTTGGCAACAGGGTCCTACGAGCAGTACTTC
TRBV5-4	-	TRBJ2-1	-	CASSFEPEGLSYNEQFF	TGTGCCAGCAGCTTCGAACCTGAGGGACTCTCCTACAATGAGCAGTTCTTC
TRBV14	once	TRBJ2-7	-	CASSLGYEQYF	TGTGCCAGCAGCCTCGGGTACGAGCAGTACTTC
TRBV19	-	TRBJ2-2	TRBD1	CASSASTGGWGAGELFF	TGTGCCAGTAGTGCCTCGACAGGGGGCTGGGGGGCCGGGGAGCTGTTTTTT
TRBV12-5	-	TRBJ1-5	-	CASGLNNQPQHF	TGTGCTAGTGGTTTGAACAATCAGCCCCAGCATTTT
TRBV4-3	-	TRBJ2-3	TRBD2	CASSQEGLAGTDTQYF	TGCGCCAGCAGCCAAGAGGGACTAGCGGGCACAGATACGCAGTATTTT
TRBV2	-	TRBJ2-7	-	CASSVDTTYEQYF	TGTGCCAGCAGTGTAGACACGACCTACGAGCAGTACTTC